What follows are 11 T cell receptor beta chains derived from one specimen sequenced in a study of blood T cell repertoires in COVID-19. Sequencing was performed with immunoSEQ multiplex PCR; in TCRdb, only in-frame clones are kept and a portion is missing. The sample carries fewer than 100,000 clones, roughly four fifths recorded once. Source material: peripheral blood. Receptor source: a man aged 45-65 years with acute or convalescent COVID-19.

This chain uses TRBV18 with TRBJ1-2; 7 nucleotides agree with TRBD1. The junction had 3 bases not matched to a gene; V was cut back by 1 base and J by 4 bases. The CDR3 runs 14 residues. Germline V gene data show CDR1 as KGHSH and CDR2 as LQKENI. CDR3 amino acids: CASSPLTGSYGYTF. Written as DNA, the CDR3 is TGTGCCAGCTCACCACTGACAGGGAGCTATGGCTACACCTTC.

The chain carries TRBV7-9 and TRBJ1-6; 9 bases agree with TRBD1. The germline CDR1 and CDR2 sequences are SEHNR and FQNEAQ (reference sequence). The CDR3 sequence is 15 residues long. V lost 8 bases and J lost 3; bases outside the gene matches: 5. This chain's CDR3 is CASAGGQGYNSPLHF. The CDR3 coding sequence is TGTGCCAGCGCCGGGGGACAGGGCTATAATTCACCCCTCCACTTT.

The V gene is TRBV10-1, the J gene TRBJ1-1; D is uncertain. Trimming stripped 4 bases from V and 3 bases from J, with 15 bases between. Germline CDR1 and CDR2: WNHNN and SYGVQD (reference sequence). The CDR3 is made up of 15 amino acids. The chain's CDR3 is CASSGASLGDTEAFF. DNA for the CDR3: TGCGCCAGCAGTGGGGCCAGCCTCGGGGACACTGAAGCTTTCTTT.

The chain recombines TRBV6-5 with TRBJ1-2; 9 bases are shared with TRBD1. Losses at the gene ends were 0 bases for V and 9 bases for J; bases not matched to a gene: 5. From germline, CDR1 is MNHEY and CDR2 SVGAGI. This CDR3 is built from 14 residues. The DNA of the CDR3 is TGTGCCAGCAGTTACTCAAGGACAGGGGATAGCTACACCTTC. It encodes CASSYSRTGDSYTF.

This clone was observed a handful of times. J is TRBJ1-1 and V is TRBV6-4; 7 positions match TRBD1. The germline V gene has CDR1 MRHNA and CDR2 SNTAGT. This CDR3 is 14 amino acids long. Trimming removed 2 bases from V and 1 base from J; junction bases left unmatched: 1. The CDR3 DNA reads TGTGCCAGCAGTGACGGGACAGAGAACACTGAAGCTTTCTTT. It translates to CASSDGTENTEAFF.

This clone has only one observation. As DNA, the CDR3 is TGCGCCAGCAGCTTGGTACAGGGGCAAGAGACCCAGTACTTC. It codes for CASSLVQGQETQYF. This rearrangement joins TRBV5-1 to TRBJ2-5; 7 nucleotides match TRBD1. This CDR3 spans 14 amino acids. V shed 0 bases, J shed 2 bases, and the junction held 1 base outside the gene matches. Per the germline V gene, CDR1 is SGHRS and CDR2 is YFSETQ.

The chain recombines TRBV15 with TRBJ2-2; maybe TRBD2 (5 bases). This CDR3 region has 15 residues. Deletions cut 4 bases from V and 1 base from J, with 10 bases between. Per the germline V gene, CDR1 is LNHNV and CDR2 is YYDKDF (reference sequence). This chain's CDR3 is CATSMPGLNTGELFF. Written as DNA, the CDR3 is TGTGCCACCAGCATGCCGGGGTTGAACACCGGGGAGCTGTTTTTT.

The V call is TRBV5-6, the J call TRBJ1-5; no definite D call. The CDR3 loop spans 16 amino acids. In germline, CDR1 is SGHDT, CDR2 YYEEEE. V lost 1 base to trimming and J lost 3 bases, with 14 bases between them. The CDR3 DNA reads as TGTGCCAGCAGCTTGAGTACGGCGGCCACCAATCAGCCCCAGCATTTT. Its translation is CASSLSTAATNQPQHF.

The chain carries TRBV4-3 and TRBJ2-1, with 7 nucleotides matching TRBD2. Trimming removed 4 bases from V and 4 bases from J; junction bases left unmatched: 10. The CDR3 runs to 16 residues. Germline V CDR1 and CDR2: LGHNA, YSLEER. The CDR3 protein is CASSPGGLADYNEQFF. In DNA, the CDR3 is TGCGCCAGCAGCCCGGGGGGTCTAGCGGATTACAATGAGCAGTTCTTC.

The chain is built from TRBV6-2 or TRBV6-3 and TRBJ1-1; no clear D. Trimming removed 3 bases at V and 4 bases at J, with 9 bases between. CDR1 MNHEY and CDR2 SVGEGT come from the germline V gene. This CDR3 comprises 13 residues. CDR3 nucleotides: TGTGCCAGCAGTTATTACCTAGCCACTGAAGCTTTCTTT. The encoded protein is CASSYYLATEAFF.

The chain recombines TRBV7-9 with TRBJ1-6; tentatively, D is TRBD1 (5 bases). The germline V gene has CDR1 SEHNR and CDR2 FQNEAQ (reference sequence). The CDR3 extends over 15 amino acids. Trimming removed 10 bases from V and 5 bases from J, with 18 bases in between. Here the CDR3 reads CATSPVAGHNSPLHF. DNA for the CDR3: TGTGCCACCTCCCCGGTAGCAGGGCATAATTCACCCCTCCACTTT.